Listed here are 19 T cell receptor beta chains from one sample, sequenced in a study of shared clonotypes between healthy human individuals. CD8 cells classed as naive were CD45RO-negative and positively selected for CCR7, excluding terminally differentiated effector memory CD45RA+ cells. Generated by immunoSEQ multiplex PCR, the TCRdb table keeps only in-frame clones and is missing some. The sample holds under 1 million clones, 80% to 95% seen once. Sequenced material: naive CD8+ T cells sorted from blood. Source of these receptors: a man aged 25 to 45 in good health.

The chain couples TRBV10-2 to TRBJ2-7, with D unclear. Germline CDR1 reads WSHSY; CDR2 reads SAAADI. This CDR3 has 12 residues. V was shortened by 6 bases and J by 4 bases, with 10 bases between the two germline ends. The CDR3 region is CASSHSYYEQYF. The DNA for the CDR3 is TGCGCCAGCAGCCATTCTTATTACGAGCAGTACTTC.

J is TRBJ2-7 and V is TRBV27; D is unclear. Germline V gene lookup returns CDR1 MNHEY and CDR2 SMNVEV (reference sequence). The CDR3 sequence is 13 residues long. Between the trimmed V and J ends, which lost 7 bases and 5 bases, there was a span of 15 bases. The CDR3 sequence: CASTVLGSDEQYF. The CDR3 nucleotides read TGTGCCAGCACAGTTTTGGGAAGTGACGAGCAGTACTTC.

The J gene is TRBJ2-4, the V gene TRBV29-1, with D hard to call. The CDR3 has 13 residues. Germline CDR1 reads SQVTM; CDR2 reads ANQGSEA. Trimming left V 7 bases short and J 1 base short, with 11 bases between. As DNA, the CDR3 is TGCAGCGCATGGACGGGTGCCAAAAACATTCAGTACTTC. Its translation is CSAWTGAKNIQYF.

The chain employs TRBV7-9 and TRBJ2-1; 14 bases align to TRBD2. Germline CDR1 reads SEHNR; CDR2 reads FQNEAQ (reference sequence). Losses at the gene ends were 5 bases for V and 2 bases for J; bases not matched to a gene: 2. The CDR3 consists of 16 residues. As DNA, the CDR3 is TGTGCCAGCAGCCGACTAGCGGGAGGGCCCTACAATGAGCAGTTCTTC. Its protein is CASSRLAGGPYNEQFF.

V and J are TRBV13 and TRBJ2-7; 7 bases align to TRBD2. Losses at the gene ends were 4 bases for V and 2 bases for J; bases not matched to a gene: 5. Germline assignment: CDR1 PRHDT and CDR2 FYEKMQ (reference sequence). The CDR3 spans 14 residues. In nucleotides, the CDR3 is TGTGCCAGCAGCTCCGGGACTAAACCCTACGAGCAGTACTTC. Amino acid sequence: CASSSGTKPYEQYF.

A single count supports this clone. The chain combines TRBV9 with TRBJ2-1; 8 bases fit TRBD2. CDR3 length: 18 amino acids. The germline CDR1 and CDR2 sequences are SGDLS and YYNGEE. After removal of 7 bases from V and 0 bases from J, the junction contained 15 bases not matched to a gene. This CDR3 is CASVEGTRCFHSYNEQFF. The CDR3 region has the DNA TGTGCCAGCGTGGAGGGGACTAGATGCTTTCACTCCTACAATGAGCAGTTCTTC.

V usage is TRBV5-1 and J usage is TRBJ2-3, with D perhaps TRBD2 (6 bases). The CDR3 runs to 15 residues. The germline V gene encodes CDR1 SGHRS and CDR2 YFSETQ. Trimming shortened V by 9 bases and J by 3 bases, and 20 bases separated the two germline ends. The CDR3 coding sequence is TGCGCCACCCAAAAGGGGACGGGAGAGACAGATACGCAGTATTTT. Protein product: CATQKGTGETDTQYF.

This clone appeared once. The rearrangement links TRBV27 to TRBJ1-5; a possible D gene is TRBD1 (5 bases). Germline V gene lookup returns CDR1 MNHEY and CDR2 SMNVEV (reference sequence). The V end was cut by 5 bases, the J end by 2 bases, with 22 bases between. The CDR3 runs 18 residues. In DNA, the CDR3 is TGTGCCAGCAGTGAACTTTCATCGGAGGGGATTGGCAATCAGCCCCAGCATTTT. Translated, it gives CASSELSSEGIGNQPQHF.

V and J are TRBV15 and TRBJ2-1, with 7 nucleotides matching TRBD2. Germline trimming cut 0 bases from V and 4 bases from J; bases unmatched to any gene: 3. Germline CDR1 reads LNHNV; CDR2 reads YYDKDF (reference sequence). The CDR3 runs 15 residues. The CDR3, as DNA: TGTGCCACCAGCAGAGAGACTAGCAGATACAATGAGCAGTTCTTC. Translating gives CATSRETSRYNEQFF. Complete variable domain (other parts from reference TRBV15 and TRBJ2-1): DAMVIQNPRYQVTQFGKPVTLSCSQTLNHNVMYWYQQKSSQAPKLLFHYYDKDFNNEADTPDNFQSRRPNTSFCFLDIRSPGLGDTAMYLCATSRETSRYNEQFFGPGTRLTVL.

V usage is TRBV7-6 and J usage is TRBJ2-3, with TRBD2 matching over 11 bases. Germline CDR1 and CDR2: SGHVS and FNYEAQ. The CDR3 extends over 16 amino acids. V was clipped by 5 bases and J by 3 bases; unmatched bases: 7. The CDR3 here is CASSAKLAGGTDTQYF. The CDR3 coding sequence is TGTGCCAGCAGCGCGAAGCTAGCGGGAGGTACAGATACGCAGTATTTT.

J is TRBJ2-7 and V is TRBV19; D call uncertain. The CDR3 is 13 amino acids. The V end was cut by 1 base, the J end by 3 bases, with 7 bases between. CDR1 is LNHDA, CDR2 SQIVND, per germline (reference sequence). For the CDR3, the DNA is TGTGCCAGTAGTATAGTACACTACTACGAGCAGTACTTC. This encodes CASSIVHYYEQYF.

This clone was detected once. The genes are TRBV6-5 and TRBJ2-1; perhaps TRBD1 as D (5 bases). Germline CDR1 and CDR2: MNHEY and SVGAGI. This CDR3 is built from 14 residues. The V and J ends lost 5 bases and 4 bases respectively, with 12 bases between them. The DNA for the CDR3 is TGTGCCAGCAGTCGACAGTCTCGTTACAATGAGCAGTTCTTC. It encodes CASSRQSRYNEQFF.

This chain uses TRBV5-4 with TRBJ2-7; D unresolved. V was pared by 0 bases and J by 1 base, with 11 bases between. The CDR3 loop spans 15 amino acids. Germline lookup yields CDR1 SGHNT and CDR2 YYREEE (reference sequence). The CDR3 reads CASSLGVAVSYEQYF. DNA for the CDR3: TGTGCCAGCAGCTTGGGTGTTGCCGTGTCCTACGAGCAGTACTTC.

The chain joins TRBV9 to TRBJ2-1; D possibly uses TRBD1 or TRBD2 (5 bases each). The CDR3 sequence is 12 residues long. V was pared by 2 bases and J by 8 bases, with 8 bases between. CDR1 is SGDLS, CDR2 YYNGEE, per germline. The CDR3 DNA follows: TGTGCCAGCAGCGTCCGGGGCCATGAGCAGTTCTTC. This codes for CASSVRGHEQFF. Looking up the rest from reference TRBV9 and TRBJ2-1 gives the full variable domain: DSGVTQTPKHLITATGQRVTLRCSPRSGDLSVYWYQQSLDQGLQFLIQYYNGEERAKGNILERFSAQQFPDLHSELNLSSLELGDSALYFCASSVRGHEQFFGPGTRLTVL.

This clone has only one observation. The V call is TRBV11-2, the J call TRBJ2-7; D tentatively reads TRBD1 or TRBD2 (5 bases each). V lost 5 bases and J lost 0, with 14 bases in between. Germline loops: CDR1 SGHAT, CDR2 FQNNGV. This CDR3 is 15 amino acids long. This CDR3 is CASSPEGRVSYEQYF. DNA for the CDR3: TGTGCCAGCAGCCCCGAGGGCAGGGTCTCCTACGAGCAGTACTTC.

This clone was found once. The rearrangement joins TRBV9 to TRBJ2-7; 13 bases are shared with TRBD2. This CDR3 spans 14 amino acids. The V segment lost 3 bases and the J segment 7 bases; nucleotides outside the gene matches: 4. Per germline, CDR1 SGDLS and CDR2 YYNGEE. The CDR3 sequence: CASSGSTSGREQYF. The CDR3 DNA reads TGTGCCAGCAGCGGATCGACTAGCGGGAGGGAGCAGTACTTC.

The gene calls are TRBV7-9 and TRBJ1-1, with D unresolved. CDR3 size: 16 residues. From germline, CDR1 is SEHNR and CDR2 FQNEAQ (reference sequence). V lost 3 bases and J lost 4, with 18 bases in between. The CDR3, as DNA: TGTGCCAGCAGCTTTTACGACCCTCTACGGGCCACTGAAGCTTTCTTT. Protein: CASSFYDPLRATEAFF.

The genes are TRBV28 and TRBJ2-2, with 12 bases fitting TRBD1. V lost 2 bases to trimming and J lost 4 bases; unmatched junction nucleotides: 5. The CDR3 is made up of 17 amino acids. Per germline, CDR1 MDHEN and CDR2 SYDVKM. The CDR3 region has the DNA TGTGCCAGCAGTTTAAGGGACAGGGGGCGCGGCACCGGGGAGCTGTTTTTT. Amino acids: CASSLRDRGRGTGELFF.

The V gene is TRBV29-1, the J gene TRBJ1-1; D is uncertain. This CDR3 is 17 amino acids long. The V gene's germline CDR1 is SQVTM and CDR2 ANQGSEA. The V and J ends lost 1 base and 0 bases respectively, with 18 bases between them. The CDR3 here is CSVEVLLSGVMNTEAFF. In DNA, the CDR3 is TGCAGCGTTGAAGTTCTTCTGAGCGGGGTCATGAACACTGAAGCTTTCTTT.